Each of the 14 T cell receptor beta chains below was sequenced from the same sample in a study of blood T cell repertoires in COVID-19. TCRdb's table, derived via immunoSEQ multiplex PCR, lists solely in-frame clones and lacks some. The profile covers some 120,000 clones, with over 75% appearing a single time and 3% to 5% taken by the ten largest. The source material was peripheral blood. These receptors originate from a man aged 60 to 75 with acute or convalescent COVID-19.

This clone was counted a few times. The rearrangement uses TRBV7-9 and TRBJ2-1, with D maybe TRBD2 (5 bases). The CDR3 has 12 amino acids. V gave up 10 bases and J gave up 1 base, with 8 bases separating them. Looked up from germline, CDR1 is SEHNR and CDR2 is FQNEAQ (reference sequence). The CDR3 nucleotides are TGTGCCACGAGGGATTCCTACAATGAGCAGTTCTTC. This translates into CATRDSYNEQFF. Variable domain in full (rest from reference TRBV7-9 and TRBJ2-1): DTGVSQNPRHKITKRGQNVTFRCDPISEHNRLYWYRQTLGQGPEFLTYFQNEAQLEKSRLLSDRFSAERPKGSFSTLEIQRTEQGDSAMYLCATRDSYNEQFFGPGTRLTVL.

The chain has TRBV27 and TRBJ2-2; D is unclear. The V and J ends lost 3 bases and 2 bases respectively, with 13 bases between them. Germline CDR1 MNHEY, CDR2 SMNVEV (reference sequence). The CDR3 covers 16 residues. The DNA of the CDR3 is TGTGCCAGCAGTTTTGGTCAGGCCCTCAACACCGGGGAGCTGTTTTTT. Protein product: CASSFGQALNTGELFF.

V gene TRBV12-3 or TRBV12-4 combines with J gene TRBJ2-1; D remains unclear. The CDR3 runs to 13 residues. Trimming stripped 0 bases from V and 8 bases from J, with 8 bases between. DNA of the CDR3: TGTGCCAGCAGTTTAGCGCACCGGGATGAGCAGTTCTTC. This sequence encodes CASSLAHRDEQFF.

The chain carries TRBV12-3 or TRBV12-4 and TRBJ2-3; D is unresolved. V lost 5 bases and J 10 bases, leaving 10 bases between the germline ends. CDR3 length: 11 amino acids. The CDR3 region has the DNA TGTGCCAGCAGTCAAGAGAACGCGCAGTATTTT. Its protein product is CASSQENAQYF.

The chain is built from TRBV24-1 and TRBJ2-7; possible D gene TRBD1, 7 bases. Trimming took 7 bases from V and 4 from J, leaving 10 bases between them. CDR1 and CDR2 (germline): KGHDR, SFDVKD. The CDR3 loop spans 12 amino acids. CDR3 residues: CATRRDSYEQYF. CDR3 DNA sequence: TGTGCCACCAGGCGGGACAGTTACGAGCAGTACTTC.

Written as DNA, the CDR3 is TGTGCCAGCCTTCGAGAGGACAGGGATGACTTAGAGACCCAGTACTTC. Translating it yields CASLREDRDDLETQYF. The V gene is TRBV7-9, the J gene TRBJ2-5, with 8 nucleotides matching TRBD1. J was trimmed by 4 bases and V by 8 bases; bases with no gene match: 15. The CDR3 consists of 16 residues. Germline V gives CDR1 SEHNR, CDR2 FQNEAQ (reference sequence).

V is TRBV6-6 and J is TRBJ1-5; maybe TRBD1 (6 bases). The CDR3 consists of 16 residues. CDR1 MNHNY and CDR2 SVGAGI come from the germline V gene (reference sequence). CDR3 sequence: CVSGRGGRSSNQPQHF. The CDR3 DNA follows: TGTGTGTCGGGTCGGGGGGGCAGGAGCAGCAATCAGCCCCAGCATTTT.

The J gene is TRBJ2-7, the V gene TRBV7-3; D unclear. V lost 3 bases and J lost 6, with 12 bases in between. CDR1 is SGHTA, CDR2 FQGTGA, per germline. This CDR3 has 13 amino acids. The CDR3 DNA reads TGTGCCAGCAGCTTGAGTTCGGTAGCCGAGCAGTACTTC. It is translated as CASSLSSVAEQYF.

This chain links TRBV28 with TRBJ1-2, with 10 positions matching TRBD1. V lost 1 base to trimming and J lost 6 bases; unmatched junction nucleotides: 8. The CDR3 runs 16 residues. Germline V CDR1 and CDR2: MDHEN, SYDVKM. The CDR3 coding sequence is TGTGCCAGCAGTTTATTCGATCCCGGGACAGGGGATGGCTACACCTTC. The encoded protein is CASSLFDPGTGDGYTF.

The V call is TRBV27, the J call TRBJ2-1; 8 bases agree with TRBD2. Germline CDR1 and CDR2: MNHEY and SMNVEV (reference sequence). This CDR3 has 15 residues. J was trimmed by 2 bases and V by 4 bases; bases with no gene match: 4. CDR3 coding DNA: TGTGCCAGCAGTTCACTAGCGGAAACCTACAATGAGCAGTTCTTC. This sequence encodes CASSSLAETYNEQFF.

CDR3 nucleotides: TGTGCCAGCAGTTCCCTGGGGAGCTCCTACAATGAGCAGTTCTTC. Translating gives CASSSLGSSYNEQFF. The V call is TRBV27, the J call TRBJ2-1; the D gene is possibly TRBD2 (5 bases). Per the germline V gene, CDR1 is MNHEY and CDR2 is SMNVEV (reference sequence). The CDR3 runs to 15 residues. V was shortened by 4 bases and J by 0 bases, with 10 bases between the two germline ends.

This chain uses TRBV3-1 (or the pseudogene TRBV3-2) with TRBJ2-2, with 8 bases lining up with TRBD2. This CDR3 contains 14 residues. CDR1 LGHDT and CDR2 YNNKEL come from the germline V gene (reference sequence). Trimming at V came to 4 bases and at J to 5 bases, leaving 3 bases not matched to a gene. CDR3 region: CASSPREGTGELFF. CDR3 nucleotides: TGTGCCAGCAGCCCCCGGGAGGGGACCGGGGAGCTGTTTTTT.

The rearrangement joins TRBV5-4 to TRBJ2-3; a possible D gene is TRBD2 (7 bases). Germline CDR1 and CDR2: SGHNT and YYREEE (reference sequence). Deletions cut 2 bases from V and 2 bases from J, with 21 bases between. This CDR3 has 18 amino acids. For the CDR3, the DNA is TGTGCCAGCAGCTTAGGGGGGGGGAGCAGGGTACTCACAGATACGCAGTATTTT. Translating it yields CASSLGGGSRVLTDTQYF.

The chain combines TRBV7-3 with TRBJ2-6, with a tentative D call TRBD2 (6 bases). Trimming pared 0 bases from V and 0 bases from J, leaving 9 bases between. Germline CDR1 and CDR2: SGHTA and FQGTGA. CDR3 size: 17 residues. DNA for the CDR3: TGTGCCAGCAGCTTAACAGGCGGGGCCTCTGGGGCCAACGTCCTGACTTTC. Translated: CASSLTGGASGANVLTF.